This is a list of T cell receptor beta chains from one sample in a study of cytomegalovirus exposure and HLA in healthy donors. TCRdb's table, derived via immunoSEQ multiplex PCR, lists solely in-frame clones and lacks some. In the table there are approximately 120,000 clones, about 82% of which are singletons. The source material was PBMCs. The origin of the receptors is a man aged 50 to 60 in good health and CMV-seronegative. The CDR3 runs from the conserved cysteine through the conserved F or W. The D gene is left open where the match is weak. Clone size is given for some rows only: seen once, a few or many times, or a class if the clone is expanded.

TRBV15	16	TRBD1	.	TRBJ2-7	CATSSEAGTGRDEQYF	TGTGCCACCAGCAGTGAAGCCGGGACAGGGAGGGACGAGCAGTACTTC
TRBV5-1	16	TRBD1	.	TRBJ1-5	CASSLSPGQVNQPQHF	TGCGCCAGCAGCCTGTCACCGGGACAGGTAAATCAGCCCCAGCATTTT
TRBV18	14	TRBD1	.	TRBJ1-1	CASSPGTGATEAFF	TGTGCCAGCTCACCTGGGACAGGGGCCACTGAAGCTTTCTTT
TRBV6-1	15	.	.	TRBJ1-1	CASSRGAERNTEAFF	TGTGCCAGCAGCCGTGGGGCAGAGAGAAACACTGAAGCTTTCTTT
TRBV6-1	15	TRBD1	.	TRBJ1-1	CASSVTGVMNTEAFF	TGTGCCAGCAGTGTTACAGGGGTGATGAACACTGAAGCTTTCTTT
TRBV19	14	TRBD1	few	TRBJ1-1	CASSNTGTGDLAFF	TGTGCCAGTAGTAATACCGGGACAGGGGATTTAGCTTTCTTT
TRBV6-5	12	TRBD1	.	TRBJ1-2	CASSQGQTAHTF	TGTGCCAGCAGTCAGGGACAGACGGCCCACACCTTC
TRBV6-4	14	.	.	TRBJ1-3	CASSDDYSGNTIYF	TGTGCCAGCAGTGACGACTACTCTGGAAACACCATATATTTT
TRBV19	14	TRBD2	.	TRBJ2-3	CASRSGGAGDTQYF	TGTGCCAGTCGTAGCGGGGGGGCGGGAGATACGCAGTATTTT
TRBV6-6	15	TRBD1	.	TRBJ2-3	CASSHGTDYTDTQYF	TGTGCCAGCAGTCACGGGACAGACTACACAGATACGCAGTATTTT
TRBV6-6	15	.	.	TRBJ1-2	CASSPTRTASRGYTF	TGTGCCAGCAGCCCCACCAGGACAGCCTCTAGGGGCTACACCTTC
TRBV7-9	17	.	.	TRBJ1-2	CASSSLSQGLEDYGYTF	TGTGCCAGCAGCTCACTTTCACAGGGACTAGAGGACTATGGCTACACCTTC
TRBV25-1	17	TRBD2	.	TRBJ2-5	CASSEDPGTSGQETQYF	TGTGCCAGCAGTGAAGATCCCGGGACTAGCGGACAAGAGACCCAGTACTTC
TRBV7-2	15	.	.	TRBJ1-4	CASSRWAATNEKLFF	TGTGCCAGCAGCCGTTGGGCTGCAACTAATGAAAAACTGTTTTTT
TRBV6-1	17	.	.	TRBJ2-3	CASSESPASVWTDTQYF	TGTGCCAGCAGTGAATCCCCCGCTAGCGTGTGGACAGATACGCAGTATTTT
TRBV9	16	.	few	TRBJ2-6	CASSVANSSGANVLTF	TGTGCCAGCAGCGTAGCTAATAGCTCTGGGGCCAACGTCCTGACTTTC
TRBV5-1	15	.	.	TRBJ2-2	CASSWDSRGSGELFF	TGCGCCAGCAGCTGGGACAGCCGGGGGTCCGGGGAGCTGTTTTTT
TRBV4-1	19	.	once	TRBJ2-3	CASSQDIGGGTLSRDTQYF	TGCGCCAGCAGCCAAGATATAGGCGGGGGCACCTTAAGTAGAGATACGCAGTATTTT
TRBV2	13	.	.	TRBJ1-2	CASTPGGWYGYTF	TGTGCCAGCACCCCGGGGGGTTGGTATGGCTACACCTTC
TRBV5-6	15	TRBD1	few	TRBJ1-1	CASSSTGGSNTEAFF	TGTGCCAGCAGCTCTACAGGGGGCTCGAACACTGAAGCTTTCTTT
TRBV2	13	.	.	TRBJ1-1	CASSTDMNTEAFF	TGTGCCAGCAGCACAGACATGAACACTGAAGCTTTCTTT
TRBV19	14	TRBD1	.	TRBJ1-6	CASSDTGTGRPLHF	TGTGCCAGTAGTGATACCGGGACAGGACGTCCCCTCCACTTT
TRBV7-9	16	.	.	TRBJ1-6	CSSGNSGGSYNSPLHF	TGTTCCAGCGGAAACTCAGGTGGCTCCTATAATTCACCCCTCCACTTT
TRBV28	13	TRBD1	few	TRBJ2-1	CASSGGQGSEQFF	TGTGCCAGCAGCGGGGGACAGGGGAGTGAGCAGTTCTTC
TRBV5-5	15	.	.	TRBJ2-3	CATKTRGPSTDTQYF	TGTGCCACCAAAACGCGGGGTCCTAGCACAGATACGCAGTATTTT